This T cell receptor (beta chain) stems from a study of response to subunit inactivated influenza vaccine. This clonotype has at least ten counts. Its antigen is unknown. The study's findings and limits: The authors suggested that every seasonal influenza vaccination recruits few new T cells.

The CDR3 is 16 amino acids. CDR1 SGHAT and CDR2 FQNNGV come from the germline V gene. After removal of 5 bases from V and 2 bases from J, the junction contained 4 bases not matched to a gene. TCRdb reprocessed the RT-PCR reads via MiXCR and lists one record per CDR3 protein. This table has about 300,000 distinct CDR3 sequences, roughly 22% appearing once. The input for sequencing was PBMCs from blood, taken less than 22 months after vaccination. This chain uses TRBV11-2 with TRBJ1-4, with 11 bases aligning to TRBD1. This sequence was found in a man aged 50 to 69 who received an inactivated influenza vaccine. CDR3 sequence reads: CASSDGQGATNEKLFF. DNA of the CDR3: TGTGCCAGCAGCGATGGACAGGGGGCGACTAATGAAAAACTGTTTTTT. Looking up the rest from reference TRBV11-2 and TRBJ1-4 gives the full variable domain: EAGVAQSPRYKIIEKRQSVAFWCNPISGHATLYWYQQILGQGPKLLIQFQNNGVVDDSQLPKDRFSAERLKGVDSTLKIQPAKLEDSAVYLCASSDGQGATNEKLFFGSGTQLSVL.